This TCR beta chain was sequenced in a study of CD8 T cells in Susac syndrome. RNA, at about 0.5 to 1 ug, was reverse transcribed with random hexamers. Via MiXCR, TCRdb re-called the immunoSEQ multiplex PCR reads, giving one row per CDR3 protein. The data hold roughly 150,000 distinct CDR3 sequences, with about 91% observed a single time. This CDR3 is built from 16 residues. V lost 1 base and J 5 bases, leaving 18 bases between the germline ends. The clonotype was recovered from a human donor in good health. V gene TRBV12-3 or TRBV12-4 combines with J gene TRBJ2-7; the D gene could be TRBD1 or TRBD2 (5 bases each). Sequenced sample: CD4+ T cells from PBMCs. The CDR3 spells CASSLGPGRRTNEQYF. In DNA form, the CDR3 reads TGTGCCAGCAGTTTAGGTCCGGGACGGAGGACGAACGAGCAGTACTTC.